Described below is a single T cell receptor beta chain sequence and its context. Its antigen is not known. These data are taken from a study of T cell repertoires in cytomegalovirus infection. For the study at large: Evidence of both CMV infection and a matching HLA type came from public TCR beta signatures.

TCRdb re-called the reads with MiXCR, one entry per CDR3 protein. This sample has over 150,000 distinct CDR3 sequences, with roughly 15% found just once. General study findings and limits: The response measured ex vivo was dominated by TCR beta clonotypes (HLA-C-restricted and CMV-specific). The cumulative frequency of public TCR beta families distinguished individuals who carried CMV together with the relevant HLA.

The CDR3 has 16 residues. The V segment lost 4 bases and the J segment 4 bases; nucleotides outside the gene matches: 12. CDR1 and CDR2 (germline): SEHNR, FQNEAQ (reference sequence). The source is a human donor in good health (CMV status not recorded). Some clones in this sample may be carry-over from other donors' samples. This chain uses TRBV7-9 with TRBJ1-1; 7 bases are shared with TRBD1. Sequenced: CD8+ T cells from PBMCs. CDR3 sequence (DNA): TGTGCCAGCAGCTCCCCGACAGGGTCCCCTAGCACTGAAGCTTTCTTT. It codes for CASSSPTGSPSTEAFF.